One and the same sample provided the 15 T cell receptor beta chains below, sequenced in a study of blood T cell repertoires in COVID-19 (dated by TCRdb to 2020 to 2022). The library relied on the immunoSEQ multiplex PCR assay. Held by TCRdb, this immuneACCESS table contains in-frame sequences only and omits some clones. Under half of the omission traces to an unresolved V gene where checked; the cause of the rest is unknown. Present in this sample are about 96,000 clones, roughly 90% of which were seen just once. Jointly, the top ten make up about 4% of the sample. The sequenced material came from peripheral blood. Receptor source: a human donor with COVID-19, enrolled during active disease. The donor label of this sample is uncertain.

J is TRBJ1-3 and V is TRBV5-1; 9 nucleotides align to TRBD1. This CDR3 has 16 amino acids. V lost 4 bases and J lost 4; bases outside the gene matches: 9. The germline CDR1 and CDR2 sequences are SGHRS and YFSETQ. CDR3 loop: CASSTVPGTGGNTIYF. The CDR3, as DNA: TGCGCCAGCAGCACAGTACCCGGGACAGGGGGAAACACCATATATTTT.

The CDR3 DNA reads as TGTGCCAGCTCTCGAAACGCCGCAGGGGCTTTCTTT. Protein: CASSRNAAGAFF. The chain is built from TRBV18 and TRBJ1-1, with D maybe TRBD1 (5 bases). The germline gives CDR1 KGHSH, CDR2 LQKENI. CDR3 length: 12 amino acids. V was trimmed by 6 bases and J by 11 bases, leaving 16 bases between them.

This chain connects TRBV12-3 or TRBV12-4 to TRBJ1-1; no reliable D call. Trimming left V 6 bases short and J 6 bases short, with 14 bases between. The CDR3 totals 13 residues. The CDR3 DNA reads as TGTGCCAGCAGCAGAAGCACCAGCGCTGAAGCTTTCTTT. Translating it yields CASSRSTSAEAFF.

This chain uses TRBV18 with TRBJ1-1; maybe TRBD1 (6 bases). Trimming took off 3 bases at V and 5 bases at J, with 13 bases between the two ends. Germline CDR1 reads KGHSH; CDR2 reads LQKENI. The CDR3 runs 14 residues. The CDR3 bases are TGTGCCAGCTCACCCCGGGGAGGGGGGACTGAAGCTTTCTTT. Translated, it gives CASSPRGGGTEAFF.

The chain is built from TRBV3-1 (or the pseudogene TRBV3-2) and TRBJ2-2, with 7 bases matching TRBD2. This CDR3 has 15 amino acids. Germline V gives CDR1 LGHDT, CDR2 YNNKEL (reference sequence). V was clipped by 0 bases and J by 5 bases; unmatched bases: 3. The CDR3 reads CASSQDISGTGELFF. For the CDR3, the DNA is TGTGCCAGCAGCCAAGATATTAGCGGGACCGGGGAGCTGTTTTTT.

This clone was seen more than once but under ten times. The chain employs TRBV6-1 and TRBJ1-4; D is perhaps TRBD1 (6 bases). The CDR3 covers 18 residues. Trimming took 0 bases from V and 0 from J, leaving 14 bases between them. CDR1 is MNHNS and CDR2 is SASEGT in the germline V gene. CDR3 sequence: CASSEAPPGVATNEKLFF. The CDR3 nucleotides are TGTGCCAGCAGTGAAGCCCCCCCAGGGGTTGCAACTAATGAAAAACTGTTTTTT.

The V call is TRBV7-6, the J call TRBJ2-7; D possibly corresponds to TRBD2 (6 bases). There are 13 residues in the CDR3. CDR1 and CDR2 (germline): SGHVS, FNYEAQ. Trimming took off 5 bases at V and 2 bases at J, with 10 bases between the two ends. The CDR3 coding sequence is TGTGCCAGCAGCCCGGAGGGGCCCTACGAGCAGTACTTC. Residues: CASSPEGPYEQYF.

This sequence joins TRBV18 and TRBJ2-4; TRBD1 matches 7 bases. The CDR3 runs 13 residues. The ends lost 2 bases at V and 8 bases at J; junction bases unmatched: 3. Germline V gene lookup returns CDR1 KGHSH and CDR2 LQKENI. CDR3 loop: CASSPGTEDIQYF. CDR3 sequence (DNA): TGTGCCAGCTCACCAGGGACAGAGGACATTCAGTACTTC.

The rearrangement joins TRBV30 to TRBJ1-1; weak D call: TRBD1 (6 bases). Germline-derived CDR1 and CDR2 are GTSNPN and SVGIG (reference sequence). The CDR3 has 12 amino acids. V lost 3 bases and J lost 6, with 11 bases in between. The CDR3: CAWRGAGSEAFF. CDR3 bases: TGTGCCTGGAGGGGGGCTGGGTCTGAAGCTTTCTTT.

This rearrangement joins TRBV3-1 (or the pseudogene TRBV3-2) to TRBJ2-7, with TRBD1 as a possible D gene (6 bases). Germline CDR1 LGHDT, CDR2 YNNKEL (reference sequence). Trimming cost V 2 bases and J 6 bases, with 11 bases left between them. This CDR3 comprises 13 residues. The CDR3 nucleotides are TGTGCCAGCAGCCAACCCAGGGGAGCCGAGCAGTACTTC. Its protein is CASSQPRGAEQYF.

CDR3 sequence reads: CSASNGGVANYGYTF. The CDR3 DNA follows: TGCAGTGCTAGTAACGGGGGGGTAGCTAACTATGGCTACACCTTC. This chain uses TRBV20-1 with TRBJ1-2; D possibly corresponds to TRBD1 (5 bases). CDR3 size: 15 residues. V shed 3 bases and J shed 0 bases, with 14 bases lying between them. Germline V gene data show CDR1 as DFQATT and CDR2 as SNEGSKA (reference sequence).

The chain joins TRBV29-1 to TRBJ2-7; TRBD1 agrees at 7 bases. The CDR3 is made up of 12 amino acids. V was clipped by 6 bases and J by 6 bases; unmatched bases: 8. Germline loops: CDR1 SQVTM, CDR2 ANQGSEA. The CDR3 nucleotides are TGCAGCGTCGCCCGACAGGGACGCGAGCAGTACTTC. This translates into CSVARQGREQYF.

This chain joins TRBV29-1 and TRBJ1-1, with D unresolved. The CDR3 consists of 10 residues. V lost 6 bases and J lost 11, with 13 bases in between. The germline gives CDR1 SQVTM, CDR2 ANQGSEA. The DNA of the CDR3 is TGCAGCGTGTCTAAAATGGAGGCTTTCTTT. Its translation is CSVSKMEAFF.

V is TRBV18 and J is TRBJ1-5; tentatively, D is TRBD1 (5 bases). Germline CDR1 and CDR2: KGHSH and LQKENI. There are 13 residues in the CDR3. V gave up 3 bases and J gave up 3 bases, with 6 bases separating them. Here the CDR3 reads CASSPRDNQPQHF. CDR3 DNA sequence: TGTGCCAGCTCACCCAGGGACAATCAGCCCCAGCATTTT.

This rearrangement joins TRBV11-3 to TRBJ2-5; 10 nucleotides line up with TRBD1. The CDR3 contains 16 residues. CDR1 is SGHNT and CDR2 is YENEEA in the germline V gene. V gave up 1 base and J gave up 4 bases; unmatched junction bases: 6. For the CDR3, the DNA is TGTGCCAGCAGCTTAGTAGGCGGGACAGGGGTAGAGACCCAGTACTTC. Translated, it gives CASSLVGGTGVETQYF.